This T cell receptor beta chain was obtained from a study of OX40 agonist ivuxolimab in advanced cancers. Study results and limitations: The authors also found low normalized T-cell clonal expansion in some nonresponders.

The length of the CDR3 is 17 residues. Germline V gives CDR1 SNHLY, CDR2 FYNNEI. Trimming removed 0 bases from V and 1 base from J; junction bases left unmatched: 6. The data were produced by immunoSEQ multiplex PCR, yet TCRdb's version contains in-frame clones alone and is incomplete. This sample has around 56,000 clones, with around 86% found just once. Note on this clone: The antigen remains unidentified.

This TCR derives from an adult with an advanced solid tumor such as melanoma, head and neck, liver or kidney cancer. The chain employs TRBV2 and TRBJ1-5; 7 nucleotides line up with TRBD1. The material sequenced was CD4+ or CD8+ T cells sorted from blood, taken in a trial of the OX40 agonist ivuxolimab. DNA for the CDR3: TGTGCCAGCAGTGAAGCGCTGGCAGGGGGAAGCAATCAGCCCCAGCATTTT. This encodes CASSEALAGGSNQPQHF. The full variable domain, rest sourced from reference TRBV2 and TRBJ1-5, is EPEVTQTPSHQVTQMGQEVILRCVPISNHLYFYWYRQILGQKVEFLVSFYNNEISEKSEIFDDQFSVERPDGSNFTLKIRSTKLEDSAMYFCASSEALAGGSNQPQHFGDGTRLSIL.